A selection of T cell receptor beta chains follows, all from one sample in a study of blood T cell repertoires in COVID-19. Profiled with immunoSEQ multiplex PCR; TCRdb holds only in-frame clones, not every one. The data hold 250,000 to 300,000 clones, with about 88% observed a single time. Sequenced sample: PBMCs or T cells enriched from blood (not recorded which). The source is a woman aged 60-70 years in a cohort exposed to, infected with or recovered from COVID-19 (not recorded which). Each CDR3 is given without its conserved first and last residue. The order of the fields is J gene, clone size, CDR3 length, V gene, CDR3 protein. Expanded clones get a size class; other rows say once, few or many, or leave the size out.

TRBJ1-3,once,13,TRBV5-1,ASSLTGSRGNTIY
TRBJ1-6,-,14,TRBV5-1,ASSRTTGGDNSPLH
TRBJ1-5,-,14,TRBV7-6,ASSLAPGGTGQPQH
TRBJ2-4,-,13,TRBV7-8,ASSLGGTLKNIQY
TRBJ1-5,once,12,TRBV15,ATSRDLGAQPQH
TRBJ1-6,-,11,TRBV6-5,ASSMADNSPLH
TRBJ1-3,few,12,TRBV5-1,ASSLGGPENTIY
TRBJ1-4,-,11,TRBV11-2,ASSPGTNEKLF
TRBJ1-1,-,11,TRBV6-5,ASSYDRNTEAF
TRBJ2-6,-,14,TRBV27,ASRLVGEPGANVLT
TRBJ2-1,once,12,TRBV6-2/TRBV6-3,ASSYYGTYNEQF
TRBJ2-7,-,12,TRBV19,ASSIGSRSSEQY
TRBJ1-2,-,11,TRBV9,ASSGGQGGGYT
TRBJ2-5,-,13,TRBV28,ASSAANGIVETQY
TRBJ2-2,-,15,TRBV7-9,ASSSVAGGPFPGELF
TRBJ1-2,once,11,TRBV3-1/TRBV3-2,ASSNQGLRGYT
TRBJ1-1,-,15,TRBV19,ASYPPMRGFVDAEAF
TRBJ2-5,once,13,TRBV7-2,ASSWTSGRQETQY
TRBJ2-1,once,14,TRBV9,ASSVHLASSYNEQF
TRBJ1-1,once,10,TRBV28,ASRWLNTEAF
TRBJ2-7,few,12,TRBV19,ASSIGGGFYEQY
TRBJ2-1,-,15,TRBV24-1,ATSDFGLAGVFSEQF
TRBJ2-1,-,13,TRBV7-9,ASSRTSGSYNEQF
TRBJ2-3,-,14,TRBV7-9,ASSLTGGGLTDTQY
TRBJ2-7,-,14,TRBV2,ASRGFSRENPYEQY
TRBJ1-2,once,10,TRBV2,ASTGGNYGYT
TRBJ2-5,once,13,TRBV5-1,ASSPTGGQGETQY
TRBJ2-4,-,14,TRBV27,ASSRGTGTAKNIQY
TRBJ2-1,-,17,TRBV6-1,ASIERPGLAGGQDNEQF
TRBJ1-1,-,11,TRBV20-1,SASGGGNTEAF
TRBJ2-5,-,12,TRBV28,ASSFGGGRETQY
TRBJ2-5,-,15,TRBV18,ASSLVFQGASGETQY
TRBJ1-2,-,12,TRBV24-1,ATSAAGAYYGYT
TRBJ2-2,few,14,TRBV9,ASSPQGGERTGELF
TRBJ1-2,-,13,TRBV4-3,ASSQDLRASYGYT
TRBJ1-5,few,17,TRBV7-2,ASSAGMTGGAGGNQPQH
TRBJ1-2,-,11,TRBV2,ASSGQVNYGYT
TRBJ2-1,-,11,TRBV12-3/TRBV12-4,ASSSTTSGEQF
TRBJ1-4,-,13,TRBV18,ASSPGTGENEKLF
TRBJ1-1,-,11,TRBV21-1,ASNPGLDTEAF
TRBJ2-1,-,14,TRBV9,ASSPTGSGSFNEQF
TRBJ2-3,-,11,TRBV5-1,ASSHQGTDTQY
TRBJ1-6,many,13,TRBV27,ASSSSQGNNSPLH
TRBJ1-1,-,11,TRBV19,ASTSGPNTEAF
TRBJ2-7,-,21,TRBV1,TSSQDSRRELAGGPRGVGEQY
TRBJ2-3,-,12,TRBV10-3,AISESGQKKSDY
TRBJ2-7,-,16,TRBV11-2,ASSFRPGLAGGSYEQY
TRBJ1-1,-,19,TRBV18,ASSPPSKTGQPLGVNTEAF
TRBJ1-5,-,11,TRBV19,ASSGQGFQPQH
TRBJ2-7,-,13,TRBV18,ASSPSSGRLDEQY
TRBJ1-2,-,15,TRBV11-2,ASRALRQGARNYGYT
TRBJ2-1,-,9,TRBV3-1/TRBV3-2,ASSQGPQQF
TRBJ1-6,-,15,TRBV18,ASSQVGPATYNSPLH
TRBJ2-5,few,14,TRBV5-6,ASSSRQGGTQETQY
TRBJ2-2,few,12,TRBV5-4,ASSLIRGPGELF
TRBJ2-1,-,12,TRBV7-3,ASSSSGEHNEQF